This is a list of T cell receptor beta chains from one sample in a study of monozygotic twins with inflammatory bowel disease. TCRdb reanalyzed the 5' RACE reads and collapses them to one entry per CDR3 protein, without DNA. This sample contains more than 300,000 distinct CDR3 sequences. The sequenced sample consisted of blood. The receptors derive from a human donor with ulcerative colitis or Crohn's disease, or a healthy co-twin of an affected twin (not recorded which). CDR3s include the opening cysteine and the closing phenylalanine or tryptophan.

J gene: TRBJ2-2
CDR3 length: 17
V gene: TRBV20-1
CDR3 protein: CSARDAAGALNTGELFF

J gene: TRBJ1-2
CDR3 length: 14
V gene: TRBV27
CDR3 protein: CASTPGGGGYGYTF

J gene: TRBJ1-5
CDR3 length: 13
V gene: TRBV15
CDR3 protein: CATSDYRAKPQHF

J gene: TRBJ2-7
CDR3 length: 12
V gene: TRBV15
CDR3 protein: CATSRAGYEQYF

J gene: TRBJ1-2
CDR3 length: 16
V gene: TRBV5-1
CDR3 protein: CASSSLGQSTNYGYTF

J gene: TRBJ2-5
CDR3 length: 15
V gene: TRBV13
CDR3 protein: CASSSEGQGQETQYF

J gene: TRBJ1-1
CDR3 length: 16
V gene: TRBV7-2
CDR3 protein: CASSLGPGARDTEAFF

J gene: TRBJ2-1
CDR3 length: 14
V gene: TRBV3-1
CDR3 protein: CASSQDGGGYEQFF

J gene: TRBJ2-5
CDR3 length: 14
V gene: TRBV9
CDR3 protein: CASSVLRGSETQYF

J gene: TRBJ1-5
CDR3 length: 13
V gene: TRBV29-1
CDR3 protein: CSAGSRGDQPQHF

J gene: TRBJ1-6
CDR3 length: 17
V gene: TRBV5-1
CDR3 protein: CASSRQSLSSYNSPLHF

J gene: TRBJ2-2
CDR3 length: 16
V gene: TRBV5-1
CDR3 protein: CASSLQAGANTGELFF

J gene: TRBJ2-7
CDR3 length: 15
V gene: TRBV27
CDR3 protein: CASSLSVGGGGEQYF

J gene: TRBJ2-6
CDR3 length: 23
V gene: TRBV7-3
CDR3 protein: CASSLNSFVSYVTNSSGANVLTF

J gene: TRBJ1-2
CDR3 length: 14
V gene: TRBV7-2
CDR3 protein: CASSPETLNYGYTF

J gene: TRBJ2-2
CDR3 length: 14
V gene: TRBV4-3
CDR3 protein: CASSQVQSSGELFF

J gene: TRBJ1-6
CDR3 length: 18
V gene: TRBV27
CDR3 protein: CASSLKNRGGSYNSPLHF

J gene: TRBJ2-3
CDR3 length: 15
V gene: TRBV12-3/TRBV12-4
CDR3 protein: CASRSGTGGSYTQYF

J gene: TRBJ2-5
CDR3 length: 12
V gene: TRBV6-5
CDR3 protein: CASSYWDGTQYF

J gene: TRBJ2-7
CDR3 length: 12
V gene: TRBV12-3/TRBV12-4
CDR3 protein: CASSYSGFEWYF

J gene: TRBJ2-3
CDR3 length: 19
V gene: TRBV4-1
CDR3 protein: CASSQYFSASGGSTDTQYF

J gene: TRBJ1-1
CDR3 length: 15
V gene: TRBV12-3/TRBV12-4
CDR3 protein: CASSLRTQLNTEAFF

J gene: TRBJ2-7
CDR3 length: 13
V gene: TRBV20-1
CDR3 protein: CSAREQGPYEQYF

J gene: TRBJ2-1
CDR3 length: 18
V gene: TRBV24-1
CDR3 protein: CATSDSPPASGENNEQFF

J gene: TRBJ2-3
CDR3 length: 17
V gene: TRBV20-1
CDR3 protein: CSARRAGAKLSTDTQYF

J gene: TRBJ2-5
CDR3 length: 16
V gene: TRBV28
CDR3 protein: CASSLDSGRFQETQYF

J gene: TRBJ2-7
CDR3 length: 18
V gene: TRBV11-2
CDR3 protein: CASSLSSVGTGGQTEQYF

J gene: TRBJ2-3
CDR3 length: 19
V gene: TRBV7-6
CDR3 protein: CASSWRASGAKVSTDTQYF

J gene: TRBJ2-1
CDR3 length: 14
V gene: TRBV9
CDR3 protein: CASSVVRSYNEQFF

J gene: TRBJ1-2
CDR3 length: 15
V gene: TRBV29-1
CDR3 protein: CSVEDRRGGDYGYTF

J gene: TRBJ2-5
CDR3 length: 16
V gene: TRBV20-1
CDR3 protein: CSARGLVSGVSETQYF

J gene: TRBJ2-1
CDR3 length: 15
V gene: TRBV7-3
CDR3 protein: CASSPLEGAYNEQFF

J gene: TRBJ1-1
CDR3 length: 14
V gene: TRBV27
CDR3 protein: CASRSTGRNTEAFF

J gene: TRBJ2-4
CDR3 length: 15
V gene: TRBV12-3/TRBV12-4
CDR3 protein: CASSLAGGLVNIQYF

J gene: TRBJ2-5
CDR3 length: 15
V gene: TRBV5-1
CDR3 protein: CASSLGTDLLETQYF

J gene: TRBJ2-7
CDR3 length: 14
V gene: TRBV7-9
CDR3 protein: CASSLSTVSYEQYF

J gene: TRBJ1-4
CDR3 length: 16
V gene: TRBV6-5
CDR3 protein: CASSYYQGAANEKLFF

J gene: TRBJ2-7
CDR3 length: 14
V gene: TRBV12-3/TRBV12-4
CDR3 protein: CASSLEGVVWEQYF

J gene: TRBJ1-5
CDR3 length: 13
V gene: TRBV20-1
CDR3 protein: CSAPDRGGQPQHF

J gene: TRBJ2-3
CDR3 length: 15
V gene: TRBV5-1
CDR3 protein: CASSSTTQGTDTQYF

J gene: TRBJ2-2
CDR3 length: 14
V gene: TRBV12-5
CDR3 protein: CANRTGRHTGELFF

J gene: TRBJ1-1
CDR3 length: 14
V gene: TRBV5-1
CDR3 protein: CASREQGGNTEAFF

J gene: TRBJ1-1
CDR3 length: 13
V gene: TRBV28
CDR3 protein: CASPRSLNTEAFF

J gene: TRBJ2-7
CDR3 length: 14
V gene: TRBV27
CDR3 protein: CASSPGTGFGEQYF

J gene: TRBJ2-7
CDR3 length: 16
V gene: TRBV7-2
CDR3 protein: CASSITGQSLTYEQYF

J gene: TRBJ2-5
CDR3 length: 15
V gene: TRBV3-1
CDR3 protein: CASSTIRGYQETQYF

J gene: TRBJ2-7
CDR3 length: 15
V gene: TRBV27
CDR3 protein: CASSPPGQQSYEQYF

J gene: TRBJ1-2
CDR3 length: 13
V gene: TRBV30
CDR3 protein: CAWTKGDNYGYTF

J gene: TRBJ2-1
CDR3 length: 11
V gene: TRBV6-6
CDR3 protein: CASSYRDGQFF

J gene: TRBJ2-5
CDR3 length: 14
V gene: TRBV12-3/TRBV12-4
CDR3 protein: CASRGTGGRETQYF

J gene: TRBJ1-4
CDR3 length: 14
V gene: TRBV5-1
CDR3 protein: CASSLRQGAEKLFF

J gene: TRBJ1-2
CDR3 length: 15
V gene: TRBV2
CDR3 protein: CASSKGPEVGYGYTF

J gene: TRBJ1-4
CDR3 length: 17
V gene: TRBV18
CDR3 protein: CASSQDRKSLGGEKLFF

J gene: TRBJ2-7
CDR3 length: 15
V gene: TRBV7-3
CDR3 protein: CASSSGQDPGYEQYF

J gene: TRBJ2-3
CDR3 length: 15
V gene: TRBV27
CDR3 protein: CASSPLDGPTDTQYF

J gene: TRBJ2-1
CDR3 length: 16
V gene: TRBV29-1
CDR3 protein: CSVGTLGLSSYNEQFF

J gene: TRBJ1-6
CDR3 length: 16
V gene: TRBV20-1
CDR3 protein: CSARDMLAGTRSPLHF

J gene: TRBJ1-5
CDR3 length: 16
V gene: TRBV20-1
CDR3 protein: CSARDLGAASNQPQHF